This T cell receptor beta chain was sequenced in a study of blood T cell repertoires in COVID-19 (TCRdb year 2020). As for the study more broadly: Samples from collaborators originated in the United States, Italy and Spain and spanned both the acute and convalescent phases of COVID-19. The prospective study material was composed of cDNA or gDNA derived from T cells, B-cell-depleted T cells, or PBMCs. Subjects who had been exposed to COVID-19, were actively infected with it, or had recovered from it provided the deeply sampled blood TCRbeta repertoires that made up the dataset. The repertoires were released in a freely available public database intended as a resource for research on the immune response to SARS-CoV-2. The samples were drawn from two sources: the first 160 participants of the ongoing ImmuneRACE study, and 1,000 to 1,500 subjects contributed by 6 global collaborators. The sample metadata nearly always contained a de-identified subject ID, COVID-19 status, age in years and sex. HLA class I and class II types, where available, came from metadata supplied by the sample provider rather than from assay-based typing.

The immunoSEQ Assay, a bias-controlled multiplex PCR, was used to amplify TCRbeta CDR3 regions from genomic DNA. On the study's bioinformatics: The number of nucleated cells in each sample was estimated by amplification of reference gene primers within the assay. To quantify the absolute abundance of each unique TCRbeta CDR3 rearrangement, sequence reads were collapsed and filtered. For each sample, productive Simpson clonality was calculated by taking the square root of Simpson's diversity index across productive rearrangements. Sourced from immuneACCESS, this table was stored by TCRdb with only in-frame sequences that have V and J called. A share of the clones is absent; for the studies checked, an unresolved V gene accounts for under half, and the remainder has no known explanation. Clonal size and the V and J genes are those of that table, whereas D and trimming came from the DNA. The sample yields 200,000 to 250,000 clones; less than 90% were counted once. 6.8% of the sample is held by the ten biggest clonotypes.

To note about this clone: No cognate antigen has been identified for it. No qualities accompany the bases; no much larger clone lies one base away.

What the study reported, not specific to this receptor: How much clinical and demographic metadata was included differed by source and by participant, and the metadata was provided uncurated.

V is cut back by 3 bases and J by 0 bases, with 13 bases in the junction unmatched. Its CDR3 holds 18 amino acids, cysteine through phenylalanine. Here the CDR3 DNA is all that survives: 54 bases in frame from base 1. The germline V gene specifies MDHEN as CDR1 and SYDVKM as CDR2. In the prospective study, participants were roughly 18 to 95 years old, resided in around 25 geographic areas of the United States, and were enrolled through a virtual design. In the prospective study, cohorts were assigned on the basis of participant-reported clinical history obtained from a screening survey and a study questionnaire. Recovered participants in ImmuneRACE Cohort 3 were defined by two consecutive negative NP/OP PCR tests, clearance by a healthcare professional, or resolution of symptoms. Each participant in the prospective study had whole blood, serum and a nasopharyngeal or oropharyngeal swab collected by mobile phlebotomists. Participants in the prospective study had the option to provide additional blood draws and questionnaires over an approximately 2-month period. Prospective study blood samples were shipped either frozen or at room temperature before DNA extraction.

The rearrangement combines TRBV28 with TRBJ1-1; 7 bases in the middle match TRBD1. The source of this sequence is a woman aged 40 to 49 who had recovered from COVID-19. The material sequenced was PBMCs or T cells enriched from blood (not recorded which). The CDR3 region has the sequence CASSFRQGARGMNTEAFF. The DNA sequence reads TGTGCCAGCAGTTTCCGACAGGGCGCAAGGGGGATGAACACTGAAGCTTTCTTT.